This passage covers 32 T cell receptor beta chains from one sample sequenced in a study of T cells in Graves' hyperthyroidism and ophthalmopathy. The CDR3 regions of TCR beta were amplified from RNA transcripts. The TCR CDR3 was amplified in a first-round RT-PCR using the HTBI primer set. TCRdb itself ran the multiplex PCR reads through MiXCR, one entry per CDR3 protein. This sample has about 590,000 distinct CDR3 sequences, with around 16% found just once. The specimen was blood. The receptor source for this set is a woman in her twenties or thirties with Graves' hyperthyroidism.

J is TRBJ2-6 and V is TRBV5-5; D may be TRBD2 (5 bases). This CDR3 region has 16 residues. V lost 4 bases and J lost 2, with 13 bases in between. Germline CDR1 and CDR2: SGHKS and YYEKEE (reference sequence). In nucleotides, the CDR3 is TGTGCCAGCAGCCCCTGGTTCGGGGCTGGGGCCAACGTCCTGACTTTC. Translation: CASSPWFGAGANVLTF. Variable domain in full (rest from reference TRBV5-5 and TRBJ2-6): DAGVTQSPTHLIKTRGQQVTLRCSPISGHKSVSWYQQVLGQGPQFIFQYYEKEERGRGNFPDRFSARQFPNYSSELNVNALLLGDSALYLCASSPWFGAGANVLTFGAGSRLTVL.

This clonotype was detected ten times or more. The CDR3 sequence: CAGRTGMNTEAFF. For the CDR3, the DNA is TGTGCCGGAAGGACCGGCATGAACACTGAAGCTTTCTTT. The rearrangement uses TRBV6-1 and TRBJ1-1; D gene uncertain. The CDR3 sequence is 13 residues long. The germline V gene has CDR1 MNHNS and CDR2 SASEGT. Trimming pared 11 bases from V and 0 bases from J, leaving 13 bases between.

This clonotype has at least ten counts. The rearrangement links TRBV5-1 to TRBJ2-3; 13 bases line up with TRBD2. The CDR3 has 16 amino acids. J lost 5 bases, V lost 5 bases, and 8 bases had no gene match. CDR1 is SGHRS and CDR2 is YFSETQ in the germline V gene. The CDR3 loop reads CASSPRTSGSGDTQYF. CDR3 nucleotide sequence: TGCGCCAGCAGTCCAAGGACTAGCGGGAGTGGAGATACGCAGTATTTT.

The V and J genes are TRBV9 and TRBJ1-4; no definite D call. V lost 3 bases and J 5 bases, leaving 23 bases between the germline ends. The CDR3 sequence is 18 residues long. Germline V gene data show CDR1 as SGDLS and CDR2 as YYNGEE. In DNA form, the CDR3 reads TGTGCCAGCAGCGCCTCGATCCCCGGACCGACTTCAAATGAAAAACTGTTTTTT. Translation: CASSASIPGPTSNEKLFF.

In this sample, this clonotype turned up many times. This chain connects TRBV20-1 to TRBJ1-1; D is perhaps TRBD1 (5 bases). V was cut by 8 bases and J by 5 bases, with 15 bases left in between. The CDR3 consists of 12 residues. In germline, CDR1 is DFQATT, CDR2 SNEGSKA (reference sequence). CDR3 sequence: CSPRKGTTEAFF. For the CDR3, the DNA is TGCAGTCCACGAAAGGGGACGACTGAAGCTTTCTTT.

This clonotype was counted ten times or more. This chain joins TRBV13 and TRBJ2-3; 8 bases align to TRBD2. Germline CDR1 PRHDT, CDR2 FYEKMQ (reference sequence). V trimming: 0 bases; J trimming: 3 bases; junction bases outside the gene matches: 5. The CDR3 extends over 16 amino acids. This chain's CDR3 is CASSLGIAGGTDTQYF. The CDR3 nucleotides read TGTGCCAGCAGCTTAGGCATTGCGGGAGGAACAGATACGCAGTATTTT.

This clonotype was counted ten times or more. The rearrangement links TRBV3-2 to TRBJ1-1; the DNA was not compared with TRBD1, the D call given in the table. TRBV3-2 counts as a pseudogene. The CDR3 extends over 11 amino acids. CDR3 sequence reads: CASKRPRGTFF. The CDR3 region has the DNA TGTGCCAGTAAACGACCCAGGGGTACTTTCTTT.

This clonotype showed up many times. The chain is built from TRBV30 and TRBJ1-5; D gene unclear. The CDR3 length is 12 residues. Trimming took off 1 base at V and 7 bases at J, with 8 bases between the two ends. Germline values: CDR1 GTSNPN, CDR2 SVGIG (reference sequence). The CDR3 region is CAWSGGGQPQHF. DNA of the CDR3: TGTGCCTGGAGTGGAGGAGGACAGCCCCAGCATTTT.

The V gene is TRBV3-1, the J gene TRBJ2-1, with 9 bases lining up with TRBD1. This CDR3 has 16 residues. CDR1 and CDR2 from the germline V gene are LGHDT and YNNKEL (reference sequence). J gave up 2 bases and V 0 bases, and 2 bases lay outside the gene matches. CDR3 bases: TGTGCCAGCAGCCAAGATGGGACAGGGACCTACAATGAGCAGTTCTTC. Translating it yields CASSQDGTGTYNEQFF.

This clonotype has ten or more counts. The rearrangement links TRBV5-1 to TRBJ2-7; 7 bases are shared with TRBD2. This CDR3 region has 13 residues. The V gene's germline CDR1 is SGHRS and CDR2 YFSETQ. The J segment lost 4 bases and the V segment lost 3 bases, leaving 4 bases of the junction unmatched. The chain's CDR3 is CASSWGGDYEQYF. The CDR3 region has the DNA TGCGCCAGCAGCTGGGGGGGGGATTACGAGCAGTACTTC.

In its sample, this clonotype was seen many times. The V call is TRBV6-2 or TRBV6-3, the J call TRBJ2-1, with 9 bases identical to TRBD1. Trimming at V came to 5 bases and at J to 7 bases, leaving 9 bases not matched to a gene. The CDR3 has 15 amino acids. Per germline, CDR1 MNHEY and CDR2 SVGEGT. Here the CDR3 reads CASSRPGQGKNEQFF. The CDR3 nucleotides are TGTGCCAGCAGTCGACCGGGACAGGGTAAGAATGAGCAGTTCTTC.

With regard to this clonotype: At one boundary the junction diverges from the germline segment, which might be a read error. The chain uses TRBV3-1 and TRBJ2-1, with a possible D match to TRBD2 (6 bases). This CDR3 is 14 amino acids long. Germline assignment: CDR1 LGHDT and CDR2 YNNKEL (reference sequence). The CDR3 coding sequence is TGTGCCAGCACGCCCGAGGGAGGCCTGGGTGAGCAGTCCTTC. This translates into CASTPEGGLGEQSF.

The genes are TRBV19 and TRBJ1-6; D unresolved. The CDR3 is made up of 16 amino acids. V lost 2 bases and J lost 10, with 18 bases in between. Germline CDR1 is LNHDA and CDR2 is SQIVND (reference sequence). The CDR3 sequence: CASSIKAPTSGSPLHF. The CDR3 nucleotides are TGTGCCAGTAGTATAAAGGCACCCACCTCGGGGTCACCCCTCCACTTT.

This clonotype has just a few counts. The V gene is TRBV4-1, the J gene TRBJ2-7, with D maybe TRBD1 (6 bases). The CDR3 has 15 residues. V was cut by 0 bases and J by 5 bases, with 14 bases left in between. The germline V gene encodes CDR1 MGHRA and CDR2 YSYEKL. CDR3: CASSQERSGGHEQYF. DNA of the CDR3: TGCGCCAGCAGCCAAGAAAGATCTGGGGGCCACGAGCAGTACTTC.

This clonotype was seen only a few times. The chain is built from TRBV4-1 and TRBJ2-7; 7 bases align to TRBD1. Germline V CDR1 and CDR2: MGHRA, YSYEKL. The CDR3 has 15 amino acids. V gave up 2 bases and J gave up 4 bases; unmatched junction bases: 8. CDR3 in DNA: TGCGCCAGCAGCCAAATCCACGACAGGGCTTACGAGCAGTACTTC. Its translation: CASSQIHDRAYEQYF.

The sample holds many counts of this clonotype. CDR3 in amino acids: CASSLEGWGGRAYDTQYF. CDR3 nucleotide sequence: TGTGCCAGCAGCTTAGAAGGTTGGGGCGGGAGGGCCTACGATACGCAGTATTTT. The V and J genes are TRBV7-2 and TRBJ2-3, with 9 bases lining up with TRBD2. This CDR3 has 18 residues. Per germline, CDR1 SGHTA and CDR2 FQGNSA. V gave up 1 base and J gave up 6 bases; unmatched junction bases: 14.

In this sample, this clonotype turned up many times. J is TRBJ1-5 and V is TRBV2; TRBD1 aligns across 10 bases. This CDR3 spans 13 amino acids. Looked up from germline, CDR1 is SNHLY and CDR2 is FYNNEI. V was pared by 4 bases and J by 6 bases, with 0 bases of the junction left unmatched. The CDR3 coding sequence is TGTGCCAGCAGTGGGGACAGGGGTCAGCCCCAGCATTTT. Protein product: CASSGDRGQPQHF.

In nucleotides, the CDR3 is TGCGCCAGCAGCCAAGATATAAGTTTTCTGGGGTTAACCGGGGAGCTGTTTTTT. This encodes CASSQDISFLGLTGELFF. The rearrangement uses TRBV4-3 and TRBJ2-2; D is undetermined. This CDR3 has 18 residues. Germline values: CDR1 LGHNA, CDR2 YSLEER. The V end lost 0 bases, the J end lost 5 bases, and 19 bases lay between the germline ends.

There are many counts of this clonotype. The CDR3 DNA reads as TGTGCCAGCAGTTTAGCAGGGACAGGGTATACTGAAGCTTTCTTT. Amino acid sequence: CASSLAGTGYTEAFF. This rearrangement joins TRBV12-3 or TRBV12-4 to TRBJ1-1; 9 positions match TRBD1. V lost 0 bases to trimming and J lost 5 bases; unmatched junction nucleotides: 4. The CDR3 is made up of 15 amino acids.

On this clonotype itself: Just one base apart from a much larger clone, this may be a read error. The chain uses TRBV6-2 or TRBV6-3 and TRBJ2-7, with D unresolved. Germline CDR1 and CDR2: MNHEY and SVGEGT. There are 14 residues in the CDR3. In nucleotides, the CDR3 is TGTGCCAGCAGTTACTCCGGCAGGACCTACGAGCAGTGCTTC. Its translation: CASSYSGRTYEQCF.

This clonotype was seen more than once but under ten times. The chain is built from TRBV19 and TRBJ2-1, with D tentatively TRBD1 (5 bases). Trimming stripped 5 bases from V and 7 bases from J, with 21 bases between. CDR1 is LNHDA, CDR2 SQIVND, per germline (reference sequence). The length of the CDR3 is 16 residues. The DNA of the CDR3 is TGTGCCAGTAGTCCAGGGAAGTTTTCTATCCGTAATGAGCAGTTCTTC. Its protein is CASSPGKFSIRNEQFF.

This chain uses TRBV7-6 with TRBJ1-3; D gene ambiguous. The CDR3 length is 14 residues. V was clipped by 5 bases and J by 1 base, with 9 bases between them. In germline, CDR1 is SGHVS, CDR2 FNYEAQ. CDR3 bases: TGTGCCAGCAGCAATGACTGGTCTGGAAACACCATATATTTT. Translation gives CASSNDWSGNTIYF.

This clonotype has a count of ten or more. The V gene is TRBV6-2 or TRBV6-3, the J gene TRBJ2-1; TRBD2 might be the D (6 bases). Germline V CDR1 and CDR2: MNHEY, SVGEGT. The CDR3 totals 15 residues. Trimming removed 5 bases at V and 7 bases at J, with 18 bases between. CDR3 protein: CASSPAWRVVNEQFF. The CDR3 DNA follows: TGTGCCAGCAGTCCCGCGTGGAGGGTGGTGAATGAGCAGTTCTTC.

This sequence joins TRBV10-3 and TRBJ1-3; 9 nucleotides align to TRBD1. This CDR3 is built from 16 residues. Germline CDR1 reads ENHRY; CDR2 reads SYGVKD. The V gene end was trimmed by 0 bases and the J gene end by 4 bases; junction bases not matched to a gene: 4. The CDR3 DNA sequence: TGTGCCATCAGTGAGTCGGGACAGGGATTAGGAAACACCATATATTTT. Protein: CAISESGQGLGNTIYF.

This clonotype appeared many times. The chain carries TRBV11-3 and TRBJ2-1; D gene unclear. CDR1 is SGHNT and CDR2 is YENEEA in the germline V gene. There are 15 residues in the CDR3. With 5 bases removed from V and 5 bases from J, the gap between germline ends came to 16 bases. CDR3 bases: TGTGCCAGCAGCCCGGACGGCGTAGGGAACAATGAGCAGTTCTTC. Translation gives CASSPDGVGNNEQFF.

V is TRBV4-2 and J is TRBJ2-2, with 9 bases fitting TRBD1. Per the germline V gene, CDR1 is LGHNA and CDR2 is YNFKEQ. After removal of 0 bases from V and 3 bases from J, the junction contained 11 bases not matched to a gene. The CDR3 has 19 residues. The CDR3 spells CASSQDVGQGVVDTGELFF. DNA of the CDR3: TGTGCCAGCAGCCAAGATGTGGGACAGGGTGTCGTGGACACCGGGGAGCTGTTTTTT.

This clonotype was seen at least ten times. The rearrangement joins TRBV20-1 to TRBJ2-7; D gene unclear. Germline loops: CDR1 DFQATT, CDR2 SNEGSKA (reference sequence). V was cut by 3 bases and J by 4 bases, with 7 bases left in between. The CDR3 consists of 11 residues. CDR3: CSASGSYEQYF. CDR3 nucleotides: TGCAGTGCTAGTGGGTCTTACGAGCAGTACTTC.

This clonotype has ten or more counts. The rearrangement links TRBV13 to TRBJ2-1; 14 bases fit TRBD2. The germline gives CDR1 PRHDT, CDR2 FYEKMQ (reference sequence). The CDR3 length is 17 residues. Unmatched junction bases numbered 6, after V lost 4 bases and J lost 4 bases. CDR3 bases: TGTGCCAGCAGCTCCCGAGGGACTAGCGGGAGTTACAATGAGCAGTTCTTC. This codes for CASSSRGTSGSYNEQFF. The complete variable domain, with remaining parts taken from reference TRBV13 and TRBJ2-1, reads AAGVIQSPRHLIKEKRETATLKCYPIPRHDTVYWYQQGPGQDPQFLISFYEKMQSDKGSIPDRFSAQQFSDYHSELNMSSLELGDSALYFCASSSRGTSGSYNEQFFGPGTRLTVL.

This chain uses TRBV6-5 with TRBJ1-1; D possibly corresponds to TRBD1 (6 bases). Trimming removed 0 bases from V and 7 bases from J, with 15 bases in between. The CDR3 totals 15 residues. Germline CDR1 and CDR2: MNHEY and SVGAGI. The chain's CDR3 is CASSYSGTPEGEAFF. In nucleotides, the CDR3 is TGTGCCAGCAGTTACTCGGGGACACCCGAGGGTGAAGCTTTCTTT.

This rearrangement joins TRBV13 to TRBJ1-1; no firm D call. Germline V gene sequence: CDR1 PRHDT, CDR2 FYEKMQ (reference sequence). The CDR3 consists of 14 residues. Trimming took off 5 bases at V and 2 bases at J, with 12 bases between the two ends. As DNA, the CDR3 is TGTGCCAGCAGCCCCACCCAAAGCAACACTGAAGCTTTCTTT. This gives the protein CASSPTQSNTEAFF.

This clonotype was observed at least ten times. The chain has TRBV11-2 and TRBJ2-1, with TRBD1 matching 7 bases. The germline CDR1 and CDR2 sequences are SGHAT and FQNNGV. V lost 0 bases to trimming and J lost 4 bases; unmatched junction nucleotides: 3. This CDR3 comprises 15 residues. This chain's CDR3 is CASSLDETGYNEQFF. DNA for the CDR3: TGTGCCAGCAGCTTAGATGAGACAGGGTACAATGAGCAGTTCTTC.

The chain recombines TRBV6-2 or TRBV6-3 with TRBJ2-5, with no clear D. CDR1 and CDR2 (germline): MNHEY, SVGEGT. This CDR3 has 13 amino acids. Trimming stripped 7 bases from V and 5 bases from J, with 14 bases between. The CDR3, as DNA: TGTGCCAGCACGGACCCTCCCGGGGAGACCCAGTACTTC. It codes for CASTDPPGETQYF.